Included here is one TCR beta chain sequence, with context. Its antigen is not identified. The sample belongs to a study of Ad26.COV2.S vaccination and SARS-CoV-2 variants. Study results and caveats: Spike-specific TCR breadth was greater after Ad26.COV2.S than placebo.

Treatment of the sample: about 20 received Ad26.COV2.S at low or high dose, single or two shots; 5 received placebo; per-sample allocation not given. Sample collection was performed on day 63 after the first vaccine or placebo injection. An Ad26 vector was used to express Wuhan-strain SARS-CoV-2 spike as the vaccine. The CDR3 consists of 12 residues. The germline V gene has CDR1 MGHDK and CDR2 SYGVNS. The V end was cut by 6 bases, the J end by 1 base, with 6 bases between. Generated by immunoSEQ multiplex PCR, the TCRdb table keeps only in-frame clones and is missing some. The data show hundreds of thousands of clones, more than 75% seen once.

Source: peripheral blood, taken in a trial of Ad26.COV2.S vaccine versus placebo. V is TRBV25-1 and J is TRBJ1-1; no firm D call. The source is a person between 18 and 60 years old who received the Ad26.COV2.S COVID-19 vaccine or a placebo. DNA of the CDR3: TGTGCCAGCAGGAGGTCGAACACTGAAGCTTTCTTT. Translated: CASRRSNTEAFF.